The next 30 T cell receptor beta chains were all read from a single sample in a study of blood T cell repertoires in COVID-19 (dated by TCRdb to the early 2020s). Library preparation was by the immunoSEQ multiplex PCR assay. TCRdb obtained this table from immuneACCESS and retained in-frame rearrangements with V and J assigned. These tables miss some clones; where compared with another copy, unresolved V genes account for less than half of the shortfall, and the remainder is unexplained. The sample table lists 200,000 to 250,000 clones, about 87% of them with a count of one. The ten most abundant clones make up about 1.8% of the sample. The sequenced material came from peripheral blood. These receptors came from an older man with acute or convalescent COVID-19.

The chain employs TRBV11-3 and TRBJ2-3, with TRBD1 as a possible D gene (5 bases). Germline values: CDR1 SGHNT, CDR2 YENEEA. The CDR3 spans 12 residues. V was trimmed by 5 bases and J by 7 bases, leaving 10 bases between them. In nucleotides, the CDR3 is TGTGCCAGCAGCCTCGGACATAATACGCAGTATTTT. It translates to CASSLGHNTQYF. Supplemented by reference TRBV11-3 and TRBJ2-3, the full variable domain reads EAGVVQSPRYKIIEKKQPVAFWCNPISGHNTLYWYLQNLGQGPELLIRYENEEAVDDSQLPKDRFSAERLKGVDSTLKIQPAELGDSAVYLCASSLGHNTQYFGPGTRLTVL.

The genes are TRBV7-5 and TRBJ2-7; the table calls TRBD2, which could not be checked here. TRBV7-5 is flagged as a pseudogene. The CDR3 totals 14 residues. The CDR3 reads CVSLRRGGFYEQYF. CDR3 bases: TGTGTCAGCTTACGCCGGGGGGGCTTCTACGAGCAGTACTTC.

The CDR3 nucleotides read TGTGCCAGCAGCTTCTTAGAGACCCAGTACTTC. Amino acid sequence: CASSFLETQYF. This chain joins TRBV11-2 and TRBJ2-5; no reliable D call. Trimming took 3 bases from V and 4 from J, leaving 3 bases between them. The CDR3 has 11 residues. Germline V lookup: CDR1 SGHAT, CDR2 FQNNGV. Combining the CDR3 with reference TRBV11-2 and TRBJ2-5 gives the whole variable domain EAGVAQSPRYKIIEKRQSVAFWCNPISGHATLYWYQQILGQGPKLLIQFQNNGVVDDSQLPKDRFSAERLKGVDSTLKIQPAKLEDSAVYLCASSFLETQYFGPGTRLLVL.

A single count supports this clone. V usage is TRBV25-1 and J usage is TRBJ2-1; tentatively, D is TRBD2 (6 bases). Germline CDR1 reads MGHDK; CDR2 reads SYGVNS. Trimming left V 3 bases short and J 4 bases short, with 13 bases between. This CDR3 is built from 15 residues. DNA for the CDR3: TGTGCCAGCAGTGATACCGGAGGGCCGTACAATGAGCAGTTCTTC. Translation: CASSDTGGPYNEQFF.

In this sample, this clone turned up once. The CDR3 DNA follows: TGTGCCAGTAGTATAGTTCGACAGAATCAGCCCCAGCATTTT. Translation gives CASSIVRQNQPQHF. V usage is TRBV19 and J usage is TRBJ1-5; D is perhaps TRBD1 (5 bases). Germline V CDR1 and CDR2: LNHDA, SQIVND (reference sequence). V lost 1 base to trimming and J lost 4 bases, with 8 bases between them. The CDR3 runs to 14 residues.

Notes on this clone: Other DNA sequences within the sample encode an identical CDR3. V is TRBV29-1 and J is TRBJ2-3, with a possible D match to TRBD2 (6 bases). The CDR3 contains 14 residues. CDR1 and CDR2 from the germline V gene are SQVTM and ANQGSEA. Deletions cut 4 bases from V and 2 bases from J, with 13 bases between. This CDR3 is CSVGPGLNTDTQYF. The CDR3 nucleotides are TGCAGCGTTGGACCGGGACTCAACACAGATACGCAGTATTTT.

This clone occurred a few times. The chain employs TRBV7-2 and TRBJ2-7, with TRBD2 matching over 10 bases. Germline V gene lookup returns CDR1 SGHTA and CDR2 FQGNSA. V was clipped by 0 bases and J by 3 bases; unmatched bases: 8. The CDR3 runs to 17 residues. The CDR3 DNA is TGTGCCAGCAGCTTAGCACTAGCTAGCGGGAGCAACTACGAGCAGTACTTC. It translates to CASSLALASGSNYEQYF.

The chain couples TRBV7-2 to TRBJ2-6; 9 nucleotides agree with TRBD1. The length of the CDR3 is 17 residues. The ends lost 5 bases at V and 0 bases at J; junction bases unmatched: 5. Germline assignment: CDR1 SGHTA and CDR2 FQGNSA. The CDR3 is CASSPGTGSSGANVLTF. The CDR3 nucleotides are TGTGCCAGCAGCCCCGGGACAGGGTCCTCTGGGGCCAACGTCCTGACTTTC. The variable domain in full, completed from reference TRBV7-2 and TRBJ2-6, reads GAGVSQSPSNKVTEKGKDVELRCDPISGHTALYWYRQSLGQGLEFLIYFQGNSAPDKSGLPSDRFSAERTGGSVSTLTIQRTQQEDSAVYLCASSPGTGSSGANVLTFGAGSRLTVL.

This chain joins TRBV9 and TRBJ2-6, with D unresolved. Per germline, CDR1 SGDLS and CDR2 YYNGEE. V gave up 1 base and J gave up 0 bases, with 11 bases separating them. The CDR3 has 17 amino acids. The CDR3 nucleotides are TGTGCCAGCAGCGTATTGGAGCTACCCTCTGGGGCCAACGTCCTGACTTTC. It specifies CASSVLELPSGANVLTF.

This sequence joins TRBV6-5 and TRBJ1-2; D is perhaps TRBD1 (6 bases). CDR1 and CDR2 from the germline V gene are MNHEY and SVGAGI. V was cut by 2 bases and J by 4 bases, with 11 bases left in between. CDR3 length: 14 residues. The CDR3 is CASSYSSGVYGYTF. CDR3 nucleotide sequence: TGTGCCAGCAGTTACAGTTCAGGGGTCTATGGCTACACCTTC.

This chain joins TRBV6-5 and TRBJ1-5; 8 bases fit TRBD1. Germline V CDR1 and CDR2: MNHEY, SVGAGI. The CDR3 loop spans 14 amino acids. Germline trimming cut 8 bases from V and 3 bases from J; bases unmatched to any gene: 6. CDR3 residues: CASVPTGANQPQHF. As DNA, the CDR3 is TGTGCCAGCGTACCGACAGGGGCCAATCAGCCCCAGCATTTT.

The chain couples TRBV6-4 to TRBJ2-1; TRBD2 matches at 12 bases. This CDR3 is built from 15 residues. Trimming cost V 3 bases and J 7 bases; bases outside gene matches: 4. Germline V CDR1 and CDR2: MRHNA, SNTAGT. CDR3 sequence reads: CASSEIGLAGNEQFF. The DNA of the CDR3 is TGTGCCAGCAGTGAGATTGGACTAGCGGGAAATGAGCAGTTCTTC.

The chain links TRBV14 to TRBJ2-1; 8 nucleotides align to TRBD2. After removal of 3 bases from V and 10 bases from J, the junction contained 23 bases not matched to a gene. The CDR3 length is 19 residues. The V gene's germline CDR1 is SGHDN and CDR2 FVKESK. For the CDR3, the DNA is TGTGCCAGCAGCCAGTATTTGGATCCGACTAGCGCGGGGGGAGCCGAGCAGTTCTTC. It codes for CASSQYLDPTSAGGAEQFF.

The chain employs TRBV5-1 and TRBJ1-4, with a possible D match to TRBD1 (6 bases). The CDR3 extends over 16 amino acids. V dropped 4 bases and J dropped 5 bases, with 18 bases sitting between them. The germline V gene has CDR1 SGHRS and CDR2 YFSETQ. The CDR3 region is CASSQGQPASNEKLFF. CDR3 DNA: TGCGCCAGCAGCCAGGGGCAACCGGCCAGCAATGAAAAACTGTTTTTT.

This clone was detected only once. The chain recombines TRBV29-1 with TRBJ1-2, with D perhaps matching TRBD1 (6 bases). V was pared by 4 bases and J by 4 bases, with 10 bases between. This CDR3 is 12 amino acids long. Germline CDR1 reads SQVTM; CDR2 reads ANQGSEA. The DNA of the CDR3 is TGCAGCGTTGGGGGGGGCGGCTATGGCTACACCTTC. Its translation: CSVGGGGYGYTF.

V gene TRBV2 combines with J gene TRBJ1-5; TRBD1 matches at 7 bases. V was pared by 6 bases and J by 8 bases, with 10 bases of the junction left unmatched. This CDR3 comprises 14 residues. Germline CDR1 and CDR2: SNHLY and FYNNEI. CDR3 residues: CASSPTGLREPQHF. CDR3 coding DNA: TGTGCCAGCAGCCCGACAGGGCTAAGGGAGCCCCAGCATTTT.

The J gene is TRBJ2-5, the V gene TRBV7-2; D unresolved. Germline assignment: CDR1 SGHTA and CDR2 FQGNSA. Trimming shortened V by 2 bases and J by 4 bases, and 11 bases separated the two germline ends. The CDR3 covers 14 residues. CDR3 region: CASSLSLARETQYF. CDR3 in DNA: TGTGCCAGCAGCTTATCTTTAGCCCGAGAGACCCAGTACTTC.

V usage is TRBV2 and J usage is TRBJ1-4; TRBD1 matches at 8 bases. CDR1 is SNHLY and CDR2 is FYNNEI in the germline V gene. This CDR3 spans 15 amino acids. V was pared by 5 bases and J by 6 bases, with 8 bases of the junction left unmatched. The CDR3 sequence is CASSNVQGGDEKLFF. The CDR3 nucleotides are TGTGCCAGCAGTAACGTACAGGGGGGGGATGAAAAACTGTTTTTT.

The V gene is TRBV5-8, the J gene TRBJ1-1; TRBD1 matches 7 bases. V lost 6 bases to trimming and J lost 2 bases; unmatched junction nucleotides: 7. The CDR3 contains 14 residues. CDR1 is SGHTS and CDR2 is YDEGEE in the germline V gene. The CDR3 DNA reads as TGTGCCAGCAACCTGGGACAGCTAAACACTGAAGCTTTCTTT. It encodes CASNLGQLNTEAFF. Full variable domain (remainder filled in from reference TRBV5-8 and TRBJ1-1): EAGVTQSPTHLIKTRGQQATLRCSPISGHTSVYWYQQALGLGLQFLLWYDEGEERNRGNFPPRFSGRQFPNYSSELNVNALELEDSALYLCASNLGQLNTEAFFGQGTRLTVV.

V gene TRBV5-4 combines with J gene TRBJ2-5; a weak D match, TRBD1 (6 bases). CDR3 length equals 14 residues. V lost 4 bases and J 1 base, leaving 11 bases between the germline ends. Germline CDR1 and CDR2: SGHNT and YYREEE (reference sequence). CDR3 bases: TGTGCCAGCAGCCAGGGGACACCCCAAGAGACCCAGTACTTC. It is translated as CASSQGTPQETQYF.

The chain employs TRBV9 and TRBJ2-2; 7 bases map to TRBD2. The length of the CDR3 is 16 residues. Germline CDR1 is SGDLS and CDR2 is YYNGEE. The V segment lost 4 bases and the J segment 5 bases; nucleotides outside the gene matches: 11. CDR3 in DNA: TGTGCCAGCAGCTCCCGCGGCGGGAGAGGGACCGGGGAGCTGTTTTTT. This translates into CASSSRGGRGTGELFF. The whole variable domain, remainder taken from reference TRBV9 and TRBJ2-2, is DSGVTQTPKHLITATGQRVTLRCSPRSGDLSVYWYQQSLDQGLQFLIQYYNGEERAKGNILERFSAQQFPDLHSELNLSSLELGDSALYFCASSSRGGRGTGELFFGEGSRLTVL.

The chain combines TRBV15 with TRBJ1-4; D uncertain. Germline CDR1 and CDR2: LNHNV and YYDKDF (reference sequence). The V and J ends lost 0 bases and 1 base respectively, with 9 bases between them. The CDR3 runs 16 residues. The CDR3: CATSRDKAGTNEKLFF. CDR3 nucleotides: TGTGCCACCAGCAGAGATAAGGCAGGAACTAATGAAAAACTGTTTTTT.

This sequence joins TRBV18 and TRBJ2-3; 7 bases agree with TRBD1. This CDR3 contains 15 residues. The V and J ends lost 3 bases and 0 bases, in that order; junction bases with no gene match: 3. In germline, CDR1 is KGHSH, CDR2 LQKENI. DNA for the CDR3: TGTGCCAGCTCACCTCGGACAGGCAGCACAGATACGCAGTATTTT. Translation gives CASSPRTGSTDTQYF.

For the CDR3, the DNA is TGCAGCGTAGGAGCGGGAAGCTCCTACGAGCAGTACTTC. Translation gives CSVGAGSSYEQYF. V gene TRBV29-1 combines with J gene TRBJ2-7, with TRBD2 identical over 7 bases. The trim removed 6 bases at V and 0 bases at J, leaving 5 bases unmatched. Germline lookup yields CDR1 SQVTM and CDR2 ANQGSEA. The CDR3 has 13 amino acids.

To note about this clone: Other DNA sequences within the sample encode an identical CDR3. The J gene is TRBJ2-7, the V gene TRBV7-2; TRBD2 matches 9 bases. Germline values: CDR1 SGHTA, CDR2 FQGNSA. The CDR3 has 14 amino acids. V trimming: 4 bases; J trimming: 2 bases; junction bases outside the gene matches: 3. CDR3: CASSSGLAAYEQYF. DNA for the CDR3: TGTGCCAGCAGCTCGGGACTAGCCGCCTACGAGCAGTACTTC. Full variable domain (outside the CDR3, taken from reference TRBV7-2 and TRBJ2-7): GAGVSQSPSNKVTEKGKDVELRCDPISGHTALYWYRQSLGQGLEFLIYFQGNSAPDKSGLPSDRFSAERTGGSVSTLTIQRTQQEDSAVYLCASSSGLAAYEQYFGPGTRLTVT.

This clone was detected only once. The chain links TRBV28 to TRBJ1-1, with TRBD1 as a possible D gene (5 bases). Trimming took 6 bases from V and 4 from J, leaving 15 bases between them. The V gene's germline CDR1 is MDHEN and CDR2 SYDVKM. The CDR3 has 14 residues. CDR3 bases: TGTGCCAGCAGGCCCGGGAGGGGCGGCACTGAAGCTTTCTTT. Protein sequence: CASRPGRGGTEAFF.

This clone came up a few times. The gene calls are TRBV4-2 and TRBJ2-1; 8 bases map to TRBD1. Germline trimming cut 4 bases from V and 5 bases from J; bases unmatched to any gene: 7. Germline V gene data show CDR1 as LGHNA and CDR2 as YNFKEQ. This CDR3 has 15 residues. CDR3 region: CASSPSGQGDNEQFF. CDR3 coding DNA: TGTGCCAGCAGCCCCTCCGGACAGGGAGACAATGAGCAGTTCTTC.

The chain joins TRBV19 to TRBJ2-1, with D possibly being TRBD1 (6 bases). Trimming left V 3 bases short and J 3 bases short, with 15 bases between. Germline V CDR1 and CDR2: LNHDA, SQIVND (reference sequence). The CDR3 contains 16 residues. Here the CDR3 reads CASSITDSGLYNEQFF. In nucleotides, the CDR3 is TGTGCCAGTAGTATTACGGACAGCGGTCTCTACAATGAGCAGTTCTTC.

The chain employs TRBV9 and TRBJ2-2; 11 bases map to TRBD1. Germline V gene lookup returns CDR1 SGDLS and CDR2 YYNGEE. After removal of 4 bases from V and 5 bases from J, the junction contained 13 bases not matched to a gene. The CDR3 extends over 18 amino acids. The CDR3 DNA reads as TGTGCCAGCAGCCCAGGACAGGGGGCTTCCAGAAATACCGGGGAGCTGTTTTTT. It yields the protein CASSPGQGASRNTGELFF.

The chain recombines TRBV4-2 with TRBJ1-4; D remains ambiguous. The CDR3 has 14 amino acids. The V gene lost 3 bases and the J gene lost 6 bases, with 11 bases spanning the gap. From germline, CDR1 is LGHNA and CDR2 YNFKEQ. The CDR3 is CASSQGISDEKLFF. The DNA of the CDR3 is TGTGCCAGCAGCCAGGGGATTAGCGATGAAAAACTGTTTTTT.